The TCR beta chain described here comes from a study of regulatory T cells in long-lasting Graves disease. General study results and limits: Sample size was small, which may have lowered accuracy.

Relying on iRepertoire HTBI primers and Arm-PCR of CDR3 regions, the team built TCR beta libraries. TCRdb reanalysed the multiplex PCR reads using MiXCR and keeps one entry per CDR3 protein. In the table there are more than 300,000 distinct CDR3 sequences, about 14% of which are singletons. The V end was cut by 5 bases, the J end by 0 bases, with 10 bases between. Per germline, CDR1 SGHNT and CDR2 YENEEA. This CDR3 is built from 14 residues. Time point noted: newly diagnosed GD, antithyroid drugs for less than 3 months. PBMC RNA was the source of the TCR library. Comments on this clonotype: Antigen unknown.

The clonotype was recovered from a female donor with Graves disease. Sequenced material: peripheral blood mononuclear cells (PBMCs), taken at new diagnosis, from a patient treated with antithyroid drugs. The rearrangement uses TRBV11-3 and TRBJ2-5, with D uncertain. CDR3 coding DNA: TGTGCCAGCAGCCTTGCGGCGGACCAAGAGACCCAGTACTTC. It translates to CASSLAADQETQYF.